These T cell receptor beta chains were read from a single sample in a study of blood T cell repertoires in COVID-19. Only in-frame clones appear in the TCRdb table, and some are missing; sequencing was by immunoSEQ multiplex PCR. The top ten hold roughly 48% of the sample, which has more than 35,000 clones, around four fifths seen once. The sequenced sample was peripheral blood. These receptors came from a woman older than 75 with acute or convalescent COVID-19. CDR3s include the opening cysteine and the closing phenylalanine or tryptophan. A D gene is named only where the DNA matches it firmly. Clone size is not always given. Where it is, it says once, few, many or a class for expanded clones.

v_gene	abundance	d_gene	j_gene	CDR3aa	CDR3nt
TRBV7-9	NA	NA	TRBJ1-1	CASSPWEGSTEAFF	TGTGCCAGCAGCCCATGGGAAGGGAGCACTGAAGCTTTCTTT
TRBV5-5	NA	NA	TRBJ2-7	CASSFGSNSYEQYF	TGTGCCAGCAGCTTCGGGTCCAATTCCTACGAGCAGTACTTC
TRBV28	NA	TRBD1	TRBJ1-6	CASSLYRGLYNSPLHF	TGTGCCAGCAGTTTATACAGGGGGCTTTATAATTCACCCCTCCACTTT
TRBV9	NA	TRBD1	TRBJ1-1	CASSAGQGLFF	TGTGCCAGCAGCGCAGGACAGGGTTTGTTCTTT
TRBV12-3/TRBV12-4	NA	TRBD1	TRBJ1-5	CASSPGGLQPQHF	TGTGCCAGCAGCCCAGGGGGCCTCCAGCCCCAGCATTTT
TRBV7-2	NA	TRBD2	TRBJ2-3	CASSFRTSGGGTDTQYF	TGTGCCAGCAGCTTCAGGACTAGCGGGGGGGGCACAGATACGCAGTATTTT
TRBV19	few	NA	TRBJ1-4	CASHSTGSANEKLFF	TGTGCCAGTCATTCAACAGGGAGCGCTAATGAAAAACTGTTTTTT
TRBV11-3	NA	NA	TRBJ1-6	CASSRDSNSPLHF	TGTGCCAGCAGCAGAGACAGTAATTCACCCCTCCACTTT
TRBV5-6	NA	NA	TRBJ1-5	CASSLGRNQPQHF	TGTGCCAGCAGCTTGGGCAGGAATCAGCCCCAGCATTTT
TRBV12-3/TRBV12-4	NA	NA	TRBJ1-2	CASSFNSLNGYTF	TGTGCCAGCAGTTTTAACTCTCTGAATGGCTACACCTTC
TRBV24-1	NA	NA	TRBJ2-7	CATSPDSSYEQYF	TGTGCCACCTCTCCCGACAGTTCCTACGAGCAGTACTTC
TRBV19	NA	TRBD1	TRBJ1-5	CATSTGTASIRPQHF	TGTGCCACCTCTACCGGGACAGCTTCAATCCGGCCCCAGCATTTT
TRBV10-1	NA	TRBD2	TRBJ2-2	CASSESASGNTGELFF	TGCGCCAGCAGTGAGTCGGCTAGCGGAAACACCGGGGAGCTGTTTTTT
TRBV5-4	NA	TRBD2	TRBJ2-1	CASSSGLAGGVNEQFF	TGTGCCAGCAGCAGCGGTCTGGCGGGGGGCGTCAATGAGCAGTTCTTC
TRBV28	NA	NA	TRBJ1-2	CASSSGGPPLSNYGYTF	TGTGCCAGCAGTTCCGGAGGGCCCCCACTGTCTAACTATGGCTACACCTTC
TRBV7-9	NA	TRBD1	TRBJ1-5	CASSLGPRDSYQPQHF	TGTGCCAGCAGCTTAGGGCCCCGGGACAGTTATCAGCCCCAGCATTTT
TRBV7-8	NA	NA	TRBJ1-6	CASSPSRTENSPLHF	TGTGCCAGCAGCCCTTCTAGGACAGAGAATTCACCCCTCCACTTT
TRBV5-6	NA	TRBD1	TRBJ1-5	CASSLRGRGRPQHF	TGTGCCAGCAGCTTGCGAGGCAGGGGGAGGCCCCAGCATTTT
TRBV9	NA	TRBD2	TRBJ2-1	CASRAGTSGYNEQFF	TGTGCCAGCAGGGCCGGGACTAGCGGCTACAATGAGCAGTTCTTC
TRBV19	few	TRBD1	TRBJ1-5	CASSTDRGNQPQHF	TGTGCCAGTAGTACGGACAGGGGTAATCAGCCCCAGCATTTT
TRBV7-2	few	TRBD1	TRBJ1-2	CASSLEGGNGRQGRGYTF	TGTGCCAGCAGCTTAGAAGGGGGAAACGGAAGACAGGGTCGAGGCTACACCTTC
TRBV7-9	NA	NA	TRBJ2-1	CASSTYTTGPYNEQFF	TGTGCCAGCAGCACTTATACGACAGGTCCCTACAATGAGCAGTTCTTC
TRBV5-6	NA	TRBD1	TRBJ2-7	CASSLPQGTHEQYF	TGTGCCAGCAGCTTGCCACAGGGGACCCACGAGCAGTACTTC
TRBV24-1	NA	NA	TRBJ1-1	CATSDPGLPEAFF	TGTGCCACCAGTGACCCTGGACTCCCCGAAGCTTTCTTT
TRBV19	NA	TRBD2	TRBJ2-3	CASSLLLTSGGTDTQYF	TGTGCCAGTAGCCTCCTCTTGACTAGCGGGGGCACAGATACGCAGTATTTT
TRBV11-2	NA	NA	TRBJ2-7	CASSLVARGHYEQYF	TGTGCCAGCAGCTTAGTCGCCAGGGGTCATTACGAGCAGTACTTC
TRBV4-3	NA	TRBD2	TRBJ2-2	CASSQRGERGGRAGELFF	TGCGCCAGCAGCCAAAGGGGAGAGCGGGGGGGCCGCGCCGGGGAGCTGTTTTTT
TRBV18	NA	TRBD2	TRBJ2-5	CASSPSGVQETQYF	TGTGCCAGCTCACCGAGCGGGGTCCAAGAGACCCAGTACTTC
TRBV10-3	NA	NA	TRBJ2-1	CAIRTGTGGEQFF	TGTGCCATCAGAACGGGGACCGGGGGTGAGCAGTTCTTC
TRBV7-8	NA	TRBD2	TRBJ2-2	CASSHGLASYTGELFF	TGTGCCAGCAGCCACGGACTAGCGAGTTACACCGGGGAGCTGTTTTTT
TRBV9	NA	NA	TRBJ2-3	CASSVGGGEDTQYF	TGTGCCAGCAGCGTAGGGGGGGGCGAAGATACGCAGTATTTT
TRBV4-3	NA	NA	TRBJ2-2	CASSQTPGHATGELFF	TGCGCCAGCAGCCAAACCCCGGGACATGCGACCGGGGAGCTGTTTTTT
TRBV4-2	once	TRBD1	TRBJ2-3	CASSLRRDRGDTQYF	TGTGCCAGCAGCCTTCGCCGGGACAGGGGAGATACGCAGTATTTT
TRBV11-2	few	NA	TRBJ1-1	CASSFNTNTEAFF	TGTGCCAGCAGCTTTAACACGAACACTGAAGCTTTCTTT
TRBV19	NA	TRBD1	TRBJ2-2	CAVGTGYRTGELFF	TGTGCCGTCGGGACAGGGTACCGCACCGGGGAGCTGTTTTTT
TRBV24-1	NA	TRBD1	TRBJ2-3	CATIDRGHRDTQYF	TGTGCCACAATTGACAGGGGCCACCGGGATACGCAGTATTTT
TRBV27	NA	NA	TRBJ2-7	CASSSGGNSYEQYF	TGTGCCAGCAGTTCCGGCGGAAATTCCTACGAGCAGTACTTC
TRBV27	NA	NA	TRBJ2-3	CASSPNTDTQYF	TGTGCCAGCAGTCCCAACACAGATACGCAGTATTTT
TRBV6-6	NA	TRBD2	TRBJ2-7	CASSVSSGGAQEQYF	TGTGCCAGCAGTGTATCTAGCGGGGGGGCTCAAGAGCAGTACTTC
TRBV29-1	NA	TRBD1	TRBJ2-5	CSAEVQGGGETQYF	TGCAGCGCCGAGGTACAGGGGGGCGGCGAGACCCAGTACTTC
TRBV30	NA	NA	TRBJ2-2	CACPTGYTGELFF	TGTGCCTGTCCTACGGGGTACACCGGGGAGCTGTTTTTT
TRBV7-9	NA	NA	TRBJ1-4	CASSLTDSSKEKLFF	TGTGCCAGCAGCTTAACGGACAGTAGTAAAGAAAAACTGTTTTTT
TRBV2	once	NA	TRBJ1-5	CASSGTVDSNQPQHF	TGTGCCAGCAGTGGGACAGTAGATAGCAATCAGCCCCAGCATTTT
TRBV11-3	NA	NA	TRBJ1-1	CASGQGGTEAFF	TGTGCCAGCGGGCAGGGCGGTACTGAAGCTTTCTTT
TRBV28	once	NA	TRBJ1-1	CASRPSGWGGTEAFF	TGTGCCAGCAGACCATCAGGGTGGGGGGGCACTGAAGCTTTCTTT
TRBV7-2	NA	NA	TRBJ2-5	CASSLGLAETQYF	TGTGCCAGCAGCTTGGGCCTAGCGGAGACCCAGTACTTC
TRBV7-3	NA	TRBD1	TRBJ1-1	CASSPGTANTEAFF	TGTGCCAGCAGTCCCGGGACAGCGAACACTGAAGCTTTCTTT
TRBV5-1	NA	TRBD2	TRBJ2-5	CASSFTPKDGGYQETQYF	TGCGCCAGCAGCTTCACCCCTAAGGACGGGGGGTACCAAGAGACCCAGTACTTC
TRBV5-1	NA	TRBD1	TRBJ1-6	CASSREPDRVESPLHF	TGCGCCAGCAGCCGAGAACCCGACAGGGTTGAATCACCCCTCCACTTT
TRBV4-2	NA	TRBD1	TRBJ1-5	CASSQATGDNQPQHF	TGTGCCAGCAGCCAAGCAACAGGGGACAATCAGCCCCAGCATTTT
TRBV30	few	NA	TRBJ1-2	CAWSVSLANYGYTF	TGTGCCTGGAGTGTATCCTTAGCTAACTATGGCTACACCTTC
TRBV3-1/TRBV3-2	few	NA	TRBJ2-7	CASSLIDRSSEQYF	TGTGCCAGCAGCCTAATTGACAGGTCGAGTGAGCAGTACTTC